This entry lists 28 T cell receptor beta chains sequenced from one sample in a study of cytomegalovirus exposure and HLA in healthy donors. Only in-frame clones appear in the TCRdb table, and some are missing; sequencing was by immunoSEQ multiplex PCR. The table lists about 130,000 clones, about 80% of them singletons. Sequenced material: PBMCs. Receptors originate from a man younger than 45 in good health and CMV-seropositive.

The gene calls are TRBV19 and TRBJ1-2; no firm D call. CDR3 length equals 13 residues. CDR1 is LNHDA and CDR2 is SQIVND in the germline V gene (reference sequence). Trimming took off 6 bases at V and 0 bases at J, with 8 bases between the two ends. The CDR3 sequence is CASSEDSNYGYTF. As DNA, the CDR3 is TGTGCCAGTAGCGAGGACTCTAACTATGGCTACACCTTC.

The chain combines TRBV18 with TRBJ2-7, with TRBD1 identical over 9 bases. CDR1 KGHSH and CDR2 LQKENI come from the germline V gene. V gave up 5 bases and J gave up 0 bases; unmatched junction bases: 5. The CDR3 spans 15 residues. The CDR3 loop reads CASSKTGGASYEQYF. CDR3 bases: TGTGCCAGCTCAAAAACAGGGGGCGCCTCCTACGAGCAGTACTTC.

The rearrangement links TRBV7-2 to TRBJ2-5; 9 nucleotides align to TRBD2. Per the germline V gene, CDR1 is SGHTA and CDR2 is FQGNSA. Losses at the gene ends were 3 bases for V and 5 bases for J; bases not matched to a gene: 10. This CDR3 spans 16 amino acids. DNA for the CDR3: TGTGCCAGCAGCTTGGGTCGGCGGGGGGGCCGGGAGACCCAGTACTTC. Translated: CASSLGRRGGRETQYF.

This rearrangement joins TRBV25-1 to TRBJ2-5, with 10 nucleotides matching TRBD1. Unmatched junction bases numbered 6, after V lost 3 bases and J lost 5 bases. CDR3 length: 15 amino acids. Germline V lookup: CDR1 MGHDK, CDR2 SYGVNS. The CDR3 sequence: CASSDSTGGMETQYF. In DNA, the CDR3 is TGTGCCAGCAGTGATTCGACAGGGGGCATGGAGACCCAGTACTTC.

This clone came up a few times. The chain's CDR3 is CASSGTTRNTGELFF. The CDR3 DNA sequence: TGCGCCAGCAGCGGGACTACGCGAAACACCGGGGAGCTGTTTTTT. The chain employs TRBV5-1 and TRBJ2-2; 7 bases fit TRBD2. The germline V gene has CDR1 SGHRS and CDR2 YFSETQ. With V trimmed by 4 bases and J by 2 bases, 5 bases remained unmatched. The length of the CDR3 is 15 residues. The full variable domain, with the rest looked up from reference TRBV5-1 and TRBJ2-2, is KAGVTQTPRYLIKTRGQQVTLSCSPISGHRSVSWYQQTPGQGLQFLFEYFSETQRNKGNFPGRFSGRQFSNSRSEMNVSTLELGDSALYLCASSGTTRNTGELFFGEGSRLTVL.

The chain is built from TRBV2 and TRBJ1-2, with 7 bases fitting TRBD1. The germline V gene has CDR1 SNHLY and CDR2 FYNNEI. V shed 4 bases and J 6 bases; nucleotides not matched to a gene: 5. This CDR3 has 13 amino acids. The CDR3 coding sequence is TGTGCCAGCAGTGTTATACAGGGGAATGGCTACACCTTC. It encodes CASSVIQGNGYTF.

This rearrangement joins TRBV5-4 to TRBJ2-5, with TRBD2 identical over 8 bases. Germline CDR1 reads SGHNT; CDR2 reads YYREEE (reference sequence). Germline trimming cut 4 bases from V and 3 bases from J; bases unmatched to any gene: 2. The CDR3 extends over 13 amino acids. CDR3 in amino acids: CASSAGGEETQYF. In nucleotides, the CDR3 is TGTGCCAGCAGCGCCGGGGGGGAAGAGACCCAGTACTTC.

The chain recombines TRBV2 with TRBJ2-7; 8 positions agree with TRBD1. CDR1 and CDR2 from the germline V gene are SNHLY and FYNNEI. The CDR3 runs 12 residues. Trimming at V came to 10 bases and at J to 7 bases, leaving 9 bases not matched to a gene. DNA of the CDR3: TGTGCCAACGGACAGGGAGGACTTGAGCAGTACTTC. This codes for CANGQGGLEQYF.

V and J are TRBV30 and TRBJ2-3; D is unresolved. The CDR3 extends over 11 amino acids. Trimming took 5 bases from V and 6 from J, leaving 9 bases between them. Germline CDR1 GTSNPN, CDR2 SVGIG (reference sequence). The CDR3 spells CAWANEDTQYF. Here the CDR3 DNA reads TGTGCCTGGGCTAACGAGGATACGCAGTATTTT.

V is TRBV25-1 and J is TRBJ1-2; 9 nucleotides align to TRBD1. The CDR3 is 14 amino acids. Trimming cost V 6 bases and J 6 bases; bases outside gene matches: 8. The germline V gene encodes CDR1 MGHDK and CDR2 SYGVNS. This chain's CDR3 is CASSLQGAQNGYTF. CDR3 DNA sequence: TGTGCCAGCAGCCTACAGGGGGCTCAGAATGGCTACACCTTC.

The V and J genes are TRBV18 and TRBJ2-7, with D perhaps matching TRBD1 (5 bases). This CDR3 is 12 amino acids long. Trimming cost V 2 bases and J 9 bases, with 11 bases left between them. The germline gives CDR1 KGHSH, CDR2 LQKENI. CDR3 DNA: TGTGCCAGCTCACCAGACAGTCTAAGGCAGTACTTC. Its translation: CASSPDSLRQYF.

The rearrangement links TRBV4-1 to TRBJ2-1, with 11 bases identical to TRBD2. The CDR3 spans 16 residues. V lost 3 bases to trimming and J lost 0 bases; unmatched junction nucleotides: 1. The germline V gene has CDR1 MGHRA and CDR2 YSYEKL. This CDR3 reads CASSQGLAASYNEQFF. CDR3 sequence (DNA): TGCGCCAGCAGCCAGGGACTAGCGGCCTCCTACAATGAGCAGTTCTTC.

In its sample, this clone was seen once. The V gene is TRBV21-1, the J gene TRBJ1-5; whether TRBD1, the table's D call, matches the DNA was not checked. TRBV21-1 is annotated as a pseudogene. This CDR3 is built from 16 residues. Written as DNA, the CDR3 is TGTGCCAGTCGCCCCCCTTGGGACAGGGGAAATCAGCCCCAGCATTTT. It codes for CASRPPWDRGNQPQHF.

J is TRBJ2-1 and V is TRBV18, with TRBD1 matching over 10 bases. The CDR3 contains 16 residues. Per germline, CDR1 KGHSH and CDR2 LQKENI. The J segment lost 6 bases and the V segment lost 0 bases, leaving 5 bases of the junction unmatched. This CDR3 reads CASSPPGTGDRNEQFF. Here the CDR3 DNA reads TGTGCCAGCTCACCACCAGGGACAGGGGACCGCAATGAGCAGTTCTTC.

The CDR3 protein is CASSLVAGGFADTQYF. CDR3 bases: TGCGCCAGCAGCCTGGTAGCGGGGGGCTTTGCAGATACGCAGTATTTT. V usage is TRBV5-1 and J usage is TRBJ2-3; 10 positions agree with TRBD2. Germline CDR1 is SGHRS and CDR2 is YFSETQ. The CDR3 is 16 amino acids. Trimming at V came to 4 bases and at J to 4 bases, leaving 9 bases not matched to a gene.

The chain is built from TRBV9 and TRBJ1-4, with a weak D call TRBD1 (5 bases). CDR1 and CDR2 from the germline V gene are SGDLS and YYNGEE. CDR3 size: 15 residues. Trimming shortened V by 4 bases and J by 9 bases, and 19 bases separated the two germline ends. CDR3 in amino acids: CASSLSGGGHQKLFF. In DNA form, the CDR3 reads TGTGCCAGCAGCCTGAGCGGGGGTGGGCATCAAAAACTGTTTTTT. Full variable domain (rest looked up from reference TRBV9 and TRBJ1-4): DSGVTQTPKHLITATGQRVTLRCSPRSGDLSVYWYQQSLDQGLQFLIQYYNGEERAKGNILERFSAQQFPDLHSELNLSSLELGDSALYFCASSLSGGGHQKLFFGSGTQLSVL.

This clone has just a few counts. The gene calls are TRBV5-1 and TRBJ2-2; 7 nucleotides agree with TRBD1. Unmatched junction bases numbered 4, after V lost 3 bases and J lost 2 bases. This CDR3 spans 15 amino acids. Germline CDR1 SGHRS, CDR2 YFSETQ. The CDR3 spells CASSSTGSNTGELFF. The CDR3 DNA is TGCGCCAGCAGCTCGACAGGGAGCAACACCGGGGAGCTGTTTTTT.

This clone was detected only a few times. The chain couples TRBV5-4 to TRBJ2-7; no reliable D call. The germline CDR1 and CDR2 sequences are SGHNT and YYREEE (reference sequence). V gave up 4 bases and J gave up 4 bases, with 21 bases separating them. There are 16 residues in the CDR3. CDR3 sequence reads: CASSPPSGGPPYEQYF. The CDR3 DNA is TGTGCCAGCAGCCCCCCAAGTGGTGGCCCTCCTTACGAGCAGTACTTC.

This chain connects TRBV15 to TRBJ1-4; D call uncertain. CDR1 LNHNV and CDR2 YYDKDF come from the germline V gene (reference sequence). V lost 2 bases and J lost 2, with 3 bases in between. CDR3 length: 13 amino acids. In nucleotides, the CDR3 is TGTGCCACCAGCAGACAGACTAATGAAAAACTGTTTTTT. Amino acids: CATSRQTNEKLFF. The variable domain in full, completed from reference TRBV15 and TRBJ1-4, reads DAMVIQNPRYQVTQFGKPVTLSCSQTLNHNVMYWYQQKSSQAPKLLFHYYDKDFNNEADTPDNFQSRRPNTSFCFLDIRSPGLGDTAMYLCATSRQTNEKLFFGSGTQLSVL.

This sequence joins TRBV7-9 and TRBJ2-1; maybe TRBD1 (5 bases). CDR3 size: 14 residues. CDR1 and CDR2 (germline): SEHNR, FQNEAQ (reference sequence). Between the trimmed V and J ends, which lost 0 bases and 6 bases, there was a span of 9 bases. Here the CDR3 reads CASSLALGVNEQFF. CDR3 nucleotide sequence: TGTGCCAGCAGCTTAGCCCTAGGGGTCAATGAGCAGTTCTTC.

The DNA of the CDR3 is TGTGCCAGCAGCGTGGCTGGCAGGCCTACCTACGAGCAGTACTTC. This codes for CASSVAGRPTYEQYF. The genes are TRBV9 and TRBJ2-7; no definite D call. Trimming cost V 2 bases and J 2 bases, with 14 bases left between them. The V gene's germline CDR1 is SGDLS and CDR2 YYNGEE. The CDR3 is made up of 15 amino acids. Based on the CDR3 plus reference TRBV9 and TRBJ2-7, the full variable domain is DSGVTQTPKHLITATGQRVTLRCSPRSGDLSVYWYQQSLDQGLQFLIQYYNGEERAKGNILERFSAQQFPDLHSELNLSSLELGDSALYFCASSVAGRPTYEQYFGPGTRLTVT.

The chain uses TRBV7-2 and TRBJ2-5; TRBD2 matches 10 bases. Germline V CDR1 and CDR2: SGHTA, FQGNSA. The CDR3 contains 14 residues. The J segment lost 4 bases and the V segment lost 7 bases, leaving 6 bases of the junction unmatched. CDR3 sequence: CASTSSGGVETQYF. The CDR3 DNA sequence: TGTGCCAGCACCTCTAGCGGGGGAGTAGAGACCCAGTACTTC.

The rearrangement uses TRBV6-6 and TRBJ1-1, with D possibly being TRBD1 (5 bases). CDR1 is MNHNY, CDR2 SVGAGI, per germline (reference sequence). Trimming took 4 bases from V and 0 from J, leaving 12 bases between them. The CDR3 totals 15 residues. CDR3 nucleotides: TGTGCCAGCAGTTCTCGGGGGAGAATGAACACTGAAGCTTTCTTT. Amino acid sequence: CASSSRGRMNTEAFF.

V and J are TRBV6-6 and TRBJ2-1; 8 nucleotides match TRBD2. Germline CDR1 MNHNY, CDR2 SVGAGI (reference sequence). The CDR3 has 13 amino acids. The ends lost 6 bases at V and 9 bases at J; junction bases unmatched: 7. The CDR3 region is CASRPSGFPEQFF. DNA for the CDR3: TGTGCCAGCAGACCTAGCGGGTTTCCTGAGCAGTTCTTC.

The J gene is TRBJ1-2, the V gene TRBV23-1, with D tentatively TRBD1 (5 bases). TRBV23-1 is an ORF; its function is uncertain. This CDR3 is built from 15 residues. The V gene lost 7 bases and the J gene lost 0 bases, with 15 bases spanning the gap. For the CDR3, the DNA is TGCGCCAGCACCCCGAGACAGCCTACTAACTATGGCTACACCTTC. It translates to CASTPRQPTNYGYTF.

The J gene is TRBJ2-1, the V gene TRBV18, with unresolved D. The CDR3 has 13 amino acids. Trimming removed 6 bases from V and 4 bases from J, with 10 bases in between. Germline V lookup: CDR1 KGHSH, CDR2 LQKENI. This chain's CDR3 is CASSQLSYNEQFF. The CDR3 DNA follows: TGTGCCAGCTCCCAACTATCGTACAATGAGCAGTTCTTC. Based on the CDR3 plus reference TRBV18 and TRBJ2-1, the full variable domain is NAGVMQNPRHLVRRRGQEARLRCSPMKGHSHVYWYRQLPEEGLKFMVYLQKENIIDESGMPKERFSAEFPKEGPSILRIQQVVRGDSAAYFCASSQLSYNEQFFGPGTRLTVL.

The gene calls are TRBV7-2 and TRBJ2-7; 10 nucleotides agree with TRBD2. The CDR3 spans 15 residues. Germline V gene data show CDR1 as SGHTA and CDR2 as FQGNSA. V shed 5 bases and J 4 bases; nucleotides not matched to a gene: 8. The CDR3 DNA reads TGTGCCAGCAGCGGACGACTAGCGGGCGGGTACGAGCAGTACTTC. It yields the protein CASSGRLAGGYEQYF.

The DNA for the CDR3 is TGTGCCAGCAGTTTTACTGCGGGACAGGGTAATTCACCCCTCCACTTT. Residues: CASSFTAGQGNSPLHF. The chain carries TRBV4-2 and TRBJ1-6, with TRBD1 matching over 9 bases. V gave up 6 bases and J gave up 6 bases; unmatched junction bases: 9. The CDR3 consists of 16 residues. Germline CDR1 reads LGHNA; CDR2 reads YNFKEQ.